This TCR beta chain was sequenced for a study of blood T cell repertoires in COVID-19. V was pared by 2 bases and J by 0 bases, with 10 bases between. The germline V gene has CDR1 LGHDT and CDR2 YNNKEL (reference sequence). The CDR3 sequence is 15 residues long. In the source study's methods: Amplifying reference gene primers gave estimates of nucleated cell counts. Generated by immunoSEQ multiplex PCR, the TCRdb table keeps only in-frame clones and is missing some. That table is the source of V, J and clone size, and D and trimming were worked out from the DNA. The sample includes 120,000 to 150,000 clones, roughly 80% seen only once; the top ten take approximately 9.2%.

This TCR derives from a human donor with acute or convalescent COVID-19. The donor label of this sample is uncertain. J is TRBJ1-1 and V is TRBV3-1 (or the pseudogene TRBV3-2); D might be TRBD1 (5 bases). The sequenced sample was peripheral blood. CDR3 in amino acids: CASSQKLGVNTEAFF. In nucleotides, the CDR3 is TGTGCCAGCAGCCAAAAGCTAGGGGTGAACACTGAAGCTTTCTTT.